The 12 T cell receptor beta chains below were found in one sample sequenced in a study of cytomegalovirus exposure and HLA in healthy donors. The primer mix had 60 Vbeta and 13 Jbeta primers. Sequencing was performed with immunoSEQ multiplex PCR; in TCRdb, only in-frame clones are kept and a portion is missing. The sample yields about 130,000 clones, about 78% seen once. Source material: PBMCs. The receptors here all came from a human donor in good health.

The chain combines TRBV18 with TRBJ1-2, with 8 bases lining up with TRBD1. Germline V lookup: CDR1 KGHSH, CDR2 LQKENI. This CDR3 region has 15 residues. The J segment lost 4 bases and the V segment lost 0 bases, leaving 4 bases of the junction unmatched. CDR3 in amino acids: CASSPPSGGPYGYTF. Here the CDR3 DNA reads TGTGCCAGCTCACCACCATCAGGGGGCCCCTATGGCTACACCTTC.

This clone turned up a few times. V gene TRBV4-2 combines with J gene TRBJ1-1; no firm D call. Per the germline V gene, CDR1 is LGHNA and CDR2 is YNFKEQ. The ends were cut back, 0 bases at V and 6 bases at J, with 8 bases in the middle. The CDR3 sequence is 13 residues long. CDR3 residues: CASSQEPRAEAFF. Here the CDR3 DNA reads TGTGCCAGCAGCCAAGAGCCAAGAGCTGAAGCTTTCTTT.

This clone appeared a single time. The chain recombines TRBV9 with TRBJ2-5; 10 bases align to TRBD2. The J call may be incorrect, as the DNA end agrees better with TRBJ2-7. Germline V gene sequence: CDR1 SGDLS, CDR2 YYNGEE. This CDR3 comprises 16 residues. Here the CDR3 reads CASSAGLAVSSYEQYF. The CDR3 DNA reads TGTGCCAGCAGCGCAGGACTAGCGGTGAGCTCCTACGAGCAGTACTTC.

The V and J genes are TRBV30 and TRBJ1-6, with 11 positions matching TRBD1. The V and J ends lost 4 bases and 10 bases, in that order; junction bases with no gene match: 6. This CDR3 contains 14 residues. CDR1 is GTSNPN, CDR2 SVGIG, per germline (reference sequence). The CDR3 is CAWNGQGATSPLHF. The CDR3 nucleotides are TGTGCCTGGAACGGACAGGGGGCAACATCACCCCTCCACTTT.

The chain recombines TRBV5-1 with TRBJ2-3, with 8 bases fitting TRBD2. The CDR3 is made up of 14 amino acids. Germline CDR1 reads SGHRS; CDR2 reads YFSETQ. The junction had 15 bases not matched to a gene; V was cut back by 8 bases and J by 10 bases. This CDR3 is CASWVAGSPGSQYF. DNA of the CDR3: TGCGCCAGTTGGGTAGCGGGATCACCCGGATCGCAGTATTTT. Based on the CDR3 plus reference TRBV5-1 and TRBJ2-3, the full variable domain is KAGVTQTPRYLIKTRGQQVTLSCSPISGHRSVSWYQQTPGQGLQFLFEYFSETQRNKGNFPGRFSGRQFSNSRSEMNVSTLELGDSALYLCASWVAGSPGSQYFGPGTRLTVL.

This clone was counted a few times. Other DNA sequences from this sample encode an identical CDR3 as well. CDR3 in DNA: TGTGCCAGCAGCCCTCGTCGGACAGGGAAGAGTGAGCAGTTCTTC. This translates into CASSPRRTGKSEQFF. This chain joins TRBV5-6 and TRBJ2-1; 8 nucleotides line up with TRBD1. V lost 4 bases and J lost 9; bases outside the gene matches: 12. CDR1 and CDR2 (germline): SGHDT, YYEEEE. CDR3 length: 15 amino acids.

This clone was observed a few times. The rearrangement joins TRBV5-4 to TRBJ2-3, with D perhaps TRBD2 (6 bases). The V end was cut by 4 bases, the J end by 2 bases, with 17 bases between. In germline, CDR1 is SGHNT, CDR2 YYREEE (reference sequence). The CDR3 has 16 residues. CDR3 in DNA: TGTGCCAGCAGCCGTAGCGGACCGGGGATCACAGATACGCAGTATTTT. It codes for CASSRSGPGITDTQYF.

The chain employs TRBV19 and TRBJ2-2, with D perhaps TRBD2 (6 bases). Germline CDR1 and CDR2: LNHDA and SQIVND (reference sequence). The CDR3 spans 13 residues. Between the trimmed V and J ends, which lost 6 bases and 2 bases, there was a span of 7 bases. The CDR3 sequence: CASRGGNTGELFF. CDR3 sequence (DNA): TGTGCCAGTAGGGGGGGAAACACCGGGGAGCTGTTTTTT.

The chain recombines TRBV5-4 with TRBJ1-1; TRBD1 might be the D (6 bases). Germline V gene lookup returns CDR1 SGHNT and CDR2 YYREEE (reference sequence). This CDR3 contains 17 residues. V gave up 3 bases and J gave up 4 bases, with 22 bases separating them. CDR3 region: CASSSHHRTVPSTEAFF. The CDR3 coding sequence is TGTGCCAGCAGCTCCCACCATCGGACAGTCCCTAGCACTGAAGCTTTCTTT.

This chain uses TRBV4-1 with TRBJ2-7, with TRBD2 matching over 11 bases. Trimming at V came to 0 bases and at J to 2 bases, leaving 6 bases not matched to a gene. This CDR3 is 17 amino acids long. In germline, CDR1 is MGHRA, CDR2 YSYEKL. This CDR3 is CASSQDPPLAGAYEQYF. In DNA, the CDR3 is TGCGCCAGCAGCCAAGATCCCCCACTAGCGGGGGCCTACGAGCAGTACTTC.

The genes are TRBV4-2 and TRBJ2-2, with 8 nucleotides matching TRBD1. Germline lookup yields CDR1 LGHNA and CDR2 YNFKEQ. CDR3 length: 16 amino acids. Trimming at V came to 0 bases and at J to 4 bases, leaving 4 bases not matched to a gene. The CDR3 spells CASSQEGTGGTGELFF. The CDR3 DNA is TGTGCCAGCAGCCAAGAAGGGACAGGTGGCACCGGGGAGCTGTTTTTT.

The chain recombines TRBV14 with TRBJ2-1, with D perhaps TRBD2 (6 bases). From germline, CDR1 is SGHDN and CDR2 FVKESK. V lost 0 bases and J lost 4, with 13 bases in between. The CDR3 loop spans 16 amino acids. The CDR3 DNA is TGTGCCAGCAGCCAAGACTCGCTAGCGAGGTACAATGAGCAGTTCTTC. It encodes CASSQDSLARYNEQFF.